Listed below are T cell receptor beta chains from one sample, sequenced in a study of blood T cell repertoires in COVID-19. Repertoires were generated with immunoSEQ multiplex PCR, while TCRdb's copy carries only in-frame clones and drops some. Of 300,000 to 400,000 clones detected, over 75% appear once; the ten largest clones hold 3.5% to 4%. The sequenced sample consisted of peripheral blood. The receptors were gathered from a woman aged 50 to 65 with active or convalescent COVID-19. Both conserved end residues are part of each CDR3. The order of the fields is V gene, CDR3 protein.

>TRBV11-2
CASSSLGQVIRQGGYTF
>TRBV7-2
CASSSWSGGGRNEQFF
>TRBV5-1
CASSLVGQVNNEQFF
>TRBV18
CASSPKQTGLGHNEQFF
>TRBV9
CASSAQGLSGNTIYF
>TRBV2
CASTSQRYYNEQFF
>TRBV5-8
CASSLKTGTYNSPLHF
>TRBV10-3
CAISESPTGVNTEAFF
>TRBV29-1
CSVPRQGGYNEQFF
>TRBV9
CASSVGPGQIYEQYF